This entry lists 2 T cell receptor beta chains sequenced from one sample in a study of PD-1 blockade in classical Hodgkin lymphoma. TCRdb's copy holds only in-frame clones and misses some; the assay was immunoSEQ multiplex PCR. The top ten clones hold about 9% of a sample with roughly 150,000 clones, around 84% of them seen once. No patient escaped relapse after autologous stem cell transplantation, and brentuximab vedotin exposure varied. The specimen comprised peripheral blood mononuclear cells (PBMCs), sampled before the second cycle of nivolumab. The source of these receptors is a human donor with classical Hodgkin lymphoma.

This rearrangement joins TRBV9 to TRBJ2-5, with TRBD1 as a possible D gene (7 bases). The germline gives CDR1 SGDLS, CDR2 YYNGEE. V shed 0 bases and J shed 5 bases, with 17 bases lying between them. This CDR3 contains 16 residues. The CDR3 spells CASSVAPEGAVETQYF. CDR3 nucleotide sequence: TGTGCCAGCAGCGTAGCTCCGGAGGGGGCAGTGGAGACCCAGTACTTC.

V is TRBV7-3 and J is TRBJ2-3; D gene uncertain. Germline V CDR1 and CDR2: SGHTA, FQGTGA. The CDR3 extends over 13 amino acids. V lost 5 bases and J lost 4, with 10 bases in between. CDR3 protein: CASSPSFPDTQYF. Here the CDR3 DNA reads TGTGCCAGCAGCCCATCGTTCCCAGATACGCAGTATTTT.